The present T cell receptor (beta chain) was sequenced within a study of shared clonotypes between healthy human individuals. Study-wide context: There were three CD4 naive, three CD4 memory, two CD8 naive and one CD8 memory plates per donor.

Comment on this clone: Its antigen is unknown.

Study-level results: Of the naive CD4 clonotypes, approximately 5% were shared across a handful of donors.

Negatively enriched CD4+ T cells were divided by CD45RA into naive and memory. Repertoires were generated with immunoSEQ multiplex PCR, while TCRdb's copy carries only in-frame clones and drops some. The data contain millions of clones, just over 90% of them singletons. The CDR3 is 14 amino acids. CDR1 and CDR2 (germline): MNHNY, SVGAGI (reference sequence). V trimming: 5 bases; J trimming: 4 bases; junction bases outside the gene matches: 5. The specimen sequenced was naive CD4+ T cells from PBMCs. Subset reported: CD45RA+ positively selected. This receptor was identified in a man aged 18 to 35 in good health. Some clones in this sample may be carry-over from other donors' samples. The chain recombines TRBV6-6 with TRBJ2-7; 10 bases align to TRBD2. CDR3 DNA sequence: TGTGCCAGCAGTCGCCGGACTAGCGGTTACGAGCAGTACTTC. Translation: CASSRRTSGYEQYF.